This TCR beta chain was documented in a study of T-cell reconstitution after alpha-beta-depleted transplantation in children. Findings and caveats of the study: Expanded clones from the graft, numbering several hundred, reportedly supplied alpha-beta T cells about two months after transplant. T-cell numbers and diversity, one year after transplant, stemmed largely from T cells that were newly produced.

CDR1 and CDR2 from the germline V gene are KGHDR and SFDVKD. Trimming took off 4 bases at V and 1 base at J, with 12 bases between the two ends. This CDR3 has 15 amino acids. This clonotype was seen at least ten times. Its antigen is not known. This sample's TCRbeta library carried unique molecular identifier barcodes. Each CDR3 protein gets one entry after TCRdb re-called the PCR reads with MiXCR. This sample has about 300,000 distinct CDR3 sequences; roughly a tenth occur once, and the top ten carry approximately 7%. This chain connects TRBV24-1 to TRBJ2-5; D may be TRBD1 (5 bases). This receptor was obtained from a boy under two years old with acute myeloid leukemia, due to receive a stem cell transplant. This specimen was PBMCs, taken before TCRalphabeta/CD19-depleted stem cell transplant. The CDR3 DNA sequence: TGTGCCACCAGTGACCGTACCAGGGTCCAAGAGACCCAGTACTTC. Translating it yields CATSDRTRVQETQYF.